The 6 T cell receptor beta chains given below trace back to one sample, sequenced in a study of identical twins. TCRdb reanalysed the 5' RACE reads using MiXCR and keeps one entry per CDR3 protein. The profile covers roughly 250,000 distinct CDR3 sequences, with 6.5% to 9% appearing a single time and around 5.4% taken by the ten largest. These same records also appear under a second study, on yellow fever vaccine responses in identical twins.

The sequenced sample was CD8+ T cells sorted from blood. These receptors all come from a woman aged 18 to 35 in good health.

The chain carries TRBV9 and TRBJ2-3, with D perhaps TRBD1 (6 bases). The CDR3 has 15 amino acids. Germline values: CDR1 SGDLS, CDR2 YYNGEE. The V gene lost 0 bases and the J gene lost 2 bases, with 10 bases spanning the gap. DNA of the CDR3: TGTGCCAGCAGCGTAGGGGACACCCTCACAGATACGCAGTATTTT. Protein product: CASSVGDTLTDTQYF.

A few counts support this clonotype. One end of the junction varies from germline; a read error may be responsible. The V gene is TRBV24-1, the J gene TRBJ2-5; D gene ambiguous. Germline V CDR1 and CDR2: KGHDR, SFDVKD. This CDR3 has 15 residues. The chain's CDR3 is CATSDPRTAPETQYF. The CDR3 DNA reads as TGCGCCACCAGTGATCCGAGGACGGCCCCAGAGACCCAGTACTTC.

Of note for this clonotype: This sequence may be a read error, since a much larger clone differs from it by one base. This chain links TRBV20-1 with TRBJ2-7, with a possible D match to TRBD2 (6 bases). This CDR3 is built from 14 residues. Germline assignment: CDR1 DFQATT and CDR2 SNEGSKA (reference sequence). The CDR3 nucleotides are TGCAGTGCCCCCGGGACGGGACTTTCCTACGATCAGTACTTC. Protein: CSAPGTGLSYDQYF.

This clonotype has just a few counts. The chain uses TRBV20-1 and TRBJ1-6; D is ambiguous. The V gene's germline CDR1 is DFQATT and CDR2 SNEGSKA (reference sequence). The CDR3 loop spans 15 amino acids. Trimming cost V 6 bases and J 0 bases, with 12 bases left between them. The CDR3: CSALDGSSYNSPLHF. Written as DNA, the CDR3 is TGCAGTGCCCTGGACGGAAGCTCCTATAATTCACCCCTCCACTTT.

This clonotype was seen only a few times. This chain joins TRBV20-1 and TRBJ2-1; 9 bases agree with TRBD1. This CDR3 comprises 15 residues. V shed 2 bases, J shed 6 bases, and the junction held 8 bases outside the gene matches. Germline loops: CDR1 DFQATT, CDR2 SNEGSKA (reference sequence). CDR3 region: CSARPPDRGVNEQFF. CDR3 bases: TGCAGTGCTAGACCCCCGGACAGGGGAGTCAATGAGCAGTTCTTC.

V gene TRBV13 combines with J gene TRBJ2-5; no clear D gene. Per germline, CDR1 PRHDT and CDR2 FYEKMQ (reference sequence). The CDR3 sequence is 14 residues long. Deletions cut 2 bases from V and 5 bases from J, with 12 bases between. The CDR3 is CASSLFGVGETQYF. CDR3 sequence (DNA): TGTGCCAGCAGCTTATTTGGGGTGGGTGAGACCCAGTACTTC.